This record concerns one T cell receptor beta chain sequence. The antigen is unknown. This specimen belongs to a study of cytomegalovirus exposure and HLA in healthy donors. At the level of the study: Earlier, fewer than 140 million unique TCR beta sequences were recovered from roughly 200 million T cells by an analysis.

This PCR relied on a set of 60 Vbeta primers and 13 Jbeta primers. The table came from immunoSEQ multiplex PCR; TCRdb's copy has only in-frame clones and leaves some out. The table lists around 55,000 clones, approximately 71% of them singletons. General observations from the study: Among TCR beta chains, those listed as cytomegalovirus-associated numbered over 150. The likely explanation for a cluster of highly shared sequence variants was sequencing artifact. Association with HLA alleles at 0.05 false discovery rate was found for 15,000 to 20,000 TCR beta sequences in a later analysis.

The ends lost 6 bases at V and 2 bases at J; junction bases unmatched: 10. Germline CDR1 reads LNHDA; CDR2 reads SQIVND (reference sequence). The length of the CDR3 is 15 residues. This sequence was found in a man aged 35 to 55 in good health and CMV-seropositive. The source material was PBMCs. The chain joins TRBV19 to TRBJ2-7; TRBD1 aligns across 7 bases. CDR3 protein: CASSPTGYGAYEQYF. The CDR3, as DNA: TGTGCCAGTAGCCCGACAGGGTATGGGGCCTACGAGCAGTACTTC.